These 22 T cell receptor beta chains share one sample of origin, sequenced in a study of blood T cell repertoires in COVID-19. Sequencing was performed with immunoSEQ multiplex PCR; in TCRdb, only in-frame clones are kept and a portion is missing. Of about 260,000 clones listed, over 70% are singletons. The sample comprised peripheral blood. The source of these receptors is a woman aged 40-49 years who had recovered from COVID-19.

This clone came up once. The chain carries TRBV5-4 and TRBJ2-2; 10 bases map to TRBD1. The CDR3 extends over 16 amino acids. Looked up from germline, CDR1 is SGHNT and CDR2 is YYREEE (reference sequence). Losses at the gene ends were 6 bases for V and 5 bases for J; bases not matched to a gene: 10. DNA of the CDR3: TGTGCCAGCACCCTCCTGGGACAGGGGAGGACCGGGGAGCTGTTTTTT. It is translated as CASTLLGQGRTGELFF.

This rearrangement joins TRBV6-5 to TRBJ1-1; the D gene is possibly TRBD1 (6 bases). The germline gives CDR1 MNHEY, CDR2 SVGAGI. Trimming removed 8 bases at V and 2 bases at J, with 18 bases between. The CDR3 has 15 residues. CDR3 in amino acids: CASLTGPNRNTEAFF. DNA for the CDR3: TGTGCCAGCCTAACAGGGCCCAACCGAAACACTGAAGCTTTCTTT.

J is TRBJ2-7 and V is TRBV9; 9 nucleotides align to TRBD1. Germline CDR1 is SGDLS and CDR2 is YYNGEE. The CDR3 sequence is 14 residues long. Trimming cost V 5 bases and J 3 bases; bases outside gene matches: 6. In nucleotides, the CDR3 is TGTGCCAGCAGTATGACAGGGGGGGACTACGAGCAGTACTTC. Its translation is CASSMTGGDYEQYF.

The rearrangement uses TRBV9 and TRBJ1-4; TRBD1 agrees at 9 bases. Trimming cost V 4 bases and J 7 bases; bases outside gene matches: 8. The germline V gene encodes CDR1 SGDLS and CDR2 YYNGEE. This CDR3 is built from 15 residues. In nucleotides, the CDR3 is TGTGCCAGCAGCTTCGGGACAGGGCGAGGTGAAAAACTGTTTTTT. This sequence encodes CASSFGTGRGEKLFF.

The chain carries TRBV21-1 and TRBJ1-1; the table calls TRBD1, which could not be checked here. TRBV21-1 is annotated as a pseudogene. The CDR3 runs to 11 residues. Here the CDR3 reads CASRAGTEAFF. In nucleotides, the CDR3 is TGTGCCAGCAGAGCAGGAACTGAAGCTTTCTTT.

V usage is TRBV5-6 and J usage is TRBJ1-2; possible D gene TRBD1, 5 bases. The germline CDR1 and CDR2 sequences are SGHDT and YYEEEE. The CDR3 runs 13 residues. V lost 4 bases to trimming and J lost 12 bases, with 19 bases between them. The CDR3 DNA sequence: TGTGCCAGCAGCCGGGGCGGGGCAACCCACGACACCTTC. Its translation: CASSRGGATHDTF.

The rearrangement links TRBV7-8 to TRBJ2-3; 8 positions agree with TRBD1. Germline loops: CDR1 SGHVS, CDR2 FQNEAQ. V was pared by 3 bases and J by 5 bases, with 7 bases of the junction left unmatched. This CDR3 is built from 15 residues. For the CDR3, the DNA is TGTGCCAGCAGCTTTGTTCGGACAGGGAAAGATACGCAGTATTTT. Translating it yields CASSFVRTGKDTQYF.

The rearrangement links TRBV3-1 (or the pseudogene TRBV3-2) to TRBJ2-7; no firm D call. Germline CDR1 and CDR2: LGHDT and YNNKEL (reference sequence). This CDR3 contains 14 residues. V lost 0 bases and J 5 bases, leaving 11 bases between the germline ends. In DNA form, the CDR3 reads TGTGCCAGCAGCCAAGATAAATTGGGCCACGAGCAGTACTTC. Amino acids: CASSQDKLGHEQYF.

This clone has just one count. This sequence joins TRBV4-2 and TRBJ2-7; no reliable D call. The V and J ends lost 0 bases and 2 bases respectively, with 11 bases between them. The length of the CDR3 is 15 residues. From germline, CDR1 is LGHNA and CDR2 YNFKEQ. The CDR3 sequence: CASSQERSSPYEQYF. The CDR3 coding sequence is TGTGCCAGCAGCCAAGAGAGGAGTAGCCCCTACGAGCAGTACTTC.

In regard to this clone: The sample has other DNA sequences that encode this CDR3 too. This chain uses TRBV5-8 with TRBJ1-3; TRBD1 matches at 8 bases. The germline gives CDR1 SGHTS, CDR2 YDEGEE. The CDR3 has 15 amino acids. J lost 0 bases, V lost 3 bases, and 2 bases had no gene match. The CDR3 spells CASSWDRSSGNTIYF. The CDR3 DNA reads TGTGCCAGCAGCTGGGACAGGTCCTCTGGAAACACCATATATTTT.

The V and J genes are TRBV27 and TRBJ2-1; a weak D match, TRBD1 (5 bases). Germline V gene lookup returns CDR1 MNHEY and CDR2 SMNVEV (reference sequence). V was trimmed by 2 bases and J by 9 bases, leaving 11 bases between them. The CDR3 sequence is 13 residues long. CDR3 DNA sequence: TGTGCCAGCAGTTTAACAAGGGGCTTTGAGCAGTTCTTC. The encoded protein is CASSLTRGFEQFF.

This chain uses TRBV9 with TRBJ2-7, with TRBD1 matching 8 bases. V was pared by 3 bases and J by 3 bases, with 5 bases of the junction left unmatched. Germline lookup yields CDR1 SGDLS and CDR2 YYNGEE. CDR3 size: 14 residues. The DNA for the CDR3 is TGTGCCAGCAGCGCATACGACAGGGGCTACGAGCAGTACTTC. Residues: CASSAYDRGYEQYF.

The gene calls are TRBV12-5 and TRBJ2-7; no clear D. The CDR3 sequence is 13 residues long. CDR1 LGHNT and CDR2 FRNRAP come from the germline V gene. Trimming pared 1 base from V and 1 base from J, leaving 5 bases between. Here the CDR3 DNA reads TGTGCTAGTGGTTTGGGGCCATCCTACGAGCAGTACTTC. This codes for CASGLGPSYEQYF.

CDR3 coding DNA: TGTGCCAGTAGTATTCGAGGCTCAAGAGCGGACTATGGCTACACCTTC. It codes for CASSIRGSRADYGYTF. The chain is built from TRBV19 and TRBJ1-2; D not resolved. The CDR3 covers 16 residues. Trimming pared 3 bases from V and 3 bases from J, leaving 17 bases between. CDR1 LNHDA and CDR2 SQIVND come from the germline V gene (reference sequence). The full variable domain, its missing parts supplied by reference TRBV19 and TRBJ1-2, is DGGITQSPKYLFRKEGQNVTLSCEQNLNHDAMYWYRQDPGQGLRLIYYSQIVNDFQKGDIAEGYSVSREKKESFPLTVTSAQKNPTAFYLCASSIRGSRADYGYTFGSGTRLTVV.

The V gene is TRBV12-3 or TRBV12-4, the J gene TRBJ1-1; TRBD1 might be the D (5 bases). Between the trimmed V and J ends, which lost 3 bases and 7 bases, there was a span of 12 bases. The CDR3 spans 13 residues. The CDR3 region has the DNA TGTGCCAGCAGTTTGGGGGAGGGAGGTGAAGCTTTCTTT. Translating gives CASSLGEGGEAFF.

This rearrangement joins TRBV12-5 to TRBJ2-6; D not certain. V was clipped by 6 bases and J by 4 bases, with 4 bases between them. The germline V gene encodes CDR1 LGHNT and CDR2 FRNRAP. The CDR3 extends over 12 amino acids. The CDR3 region is CASGTGANVLTF. The CDR3 coding sequence is TGTGCTAGTGGGACAGGGGCCAACGTCCTGACTTTC.

The chain is built from TRBV5-1 and TRBJ1-4; 7 bases fit TRBD1. CDR3 size: 15 residues. Trimming cost V 4 bases and J 6 bases; bases outside gene matches: 9. Per germline, CDR1 SGHRS and CDR2 YFSETQ. The CDR3 is CASSQLGTVDEKLFF. In DNA, the CDR3 is TGCGCCAGCAGCCAACTTGGGACAGTTGATGAAAAACTGTTTTTT.

J is TRBJ2-7 and V is TRBV15; the D gene is possibly TRBD1 (5 bases). In germline, CDR1 is LNHNV, CDR2 YYDKDF (reference sequence). V was clipped by 0 bases and J by 4 bases, with 13 bases between them. CDR3 length equals 15 residues. The CDR3 DNA follows: TGTGCCACCAGCAGAGATTGGGGCCCCTGGTACGAGCAGTACTTC. Amino acid sequence: CATSRDWGPWYEQYF. Filled out from reference TRBV15 and TRBJ2-7, the complete variable domain reads DAMVIQNPRYQVTQFGKPVTLSCSQTLNHNVMYWYQQKSSQAPKLLFHYYDKDFNNEADTPDNFQSRRPNTSFCFLDIRSPGLGDTAMYLCATSRDWGPWYEQYFGPGTRLTVT.

This clone was found once. Written as DNA, the CDR3 is TGCGCCAGCAGCGGACAGGGTTTCGACGAGCAGTACTTC. Its translation: CASSGQGFDEQYF. This rearrangement joins TRBV5-1 to TRBJ2-7; 8 bases line up with TRBD1. CDR1 SGHRS and CDR2 YFSETQ come from the germline V gene. With V trimmed by 4 bases and J by 5 bases, 5 bases remained unmatched. This CDR3 is built from 13 residues.

This sequence joins TRBV7-3 and TRBJ2-5; 7 positions agree with TRBD1. Trimming removed 4 bases from V and 2 bases from J; junction bases left unmatched: 13. The CDR3 sequence is 17 residues long. Per the germline V gene, CDR1 is SGHTA and CDR2 is FQGTGA. Here the CDR3 reads CASSSQTQDRQQETQYF. CDR3 bases: TGTGCCAGCAGCTCCCAAACACAGGACAGGCAACAAGAGACCCAGTACTTC.

CDR3 sequence: CASSPRGRGTEAFF. In DNA form, the CDR3 reads TGTGCCAGCAGTCCCAGGGGGCGTGGGACTGAAGCTTTCTTT. V gene TRBV5-4 combines with J gene TRBJ1-1; 8 positions agree with TRBD1. V was clipped by 5 bases and J by 5 bases; unmatched bases: 8. The germline gives CDR1 SGHNT, CDR2 YYREEE (reference sequence). There are 14 residues in the CDR3. The full variable domain, in which reference TRBV5-4 and TRBJ1-1 provide the parts outside the CDR3, is ETGVTQSPTHLIKTRGQQVTLRCSSQSGHNTVSWYQQALGQGPQFIFQYYREEENGRGNFPPRFSGLQFPNYSSELNVNALELDDSALYLCASSPRGRGTEAFFGQGTRLTVV.

The J gene is TRBJ1-5, the V gene TRBV6-6; a weak D match, TRBD1 (5 bases). CDR3 length: 15 residues. Germline V gives CDR1 MNHNY, CDR2 SVGAGI (reference sequence). V dropped 0 bases and J dropped 6 bases, with 12 bases sitting between them. CDR3 sequence: CASSYSPTAPQPQHF. CDR3 bases: TGTGCCAGCAGTTACTCCCCGACAGCCCCTCAGCCCCAGCATTTT.